What follows describes a single TCR beta chain. Treatment given: over 15 received Ad26.COV2.S at low or high dose, single or two shots; about 5 received placebo; per-sample allocation not given. Each sample was drawn 63 days after the first injection (of vaccine or placebo). This sample was included in a study of Ad26.COV2.S vaccination and SARS-CoV-2 variants. Sequencing was performed with immunoSEQ multiplex PCR; in TCRdb, only in-frame clones are kept and a portion is missing. The repertoire holds some 450,000 clones, with less than 95% as singletons. CDR1 WSHSY and CDR2 SAAADI come from the germline V gene. Trimming took 4 bases from V and 4 from J, leaving 7 bases between them. This CDR3 has 12 residues.

The chain combines TRBV10-2 with TRBJ2-5; no clear D. This TCR came from a person between 18 and 65 years old who received the Ad26.COV2.S COVID-19 vaccine or a placebo. Sequenced material: peripheral blood, taken in a trial of Ad26.COV2.S vaccine versus placebo. The CDR3 sequence is CASSVKRETQYF. DNA for the CDR3: TGCGCCAGCAGTGTCAAACGAGAGACCCAGTACTTC.